This T cell receptor (beta chain) stems from a study of technical replicates of blood from a few donors. Repertoires were generated with immunoSEQ multiplex PCR, while TCRdb's copy carries only in-frame clones and drops some. The sample includes around 61,000 clones, 95% to 98% of them seen just once. Germline CDR1 and CDR2: SGHNT and YYREEE (reference sequence). With V trimmed by 3 bases and J by 5 bases, 4 bases remained unmatched. This CDR3 region has 14 residues. Sequencing was performed on T cells isolated from PBMCs. The receptor was derived from a human donor in good health. The rearrangement links TRBV5-4 to TRBJ2-7; 11 nucleotides align to TRBD2. The CDR3 spells CASSYNSGRDEQYF. CDR3 sequence (DNA): TGTGCCAGCAGCTACAATAGCGGGAGGGACGAGCAGTACTTC. The whole variable domain, filled in from reference TRBV5-4 and TRBJ2-7, reads ETGVTQSPTHLIKTRGQQVTLRCSSQSGHNTVSWYQQALGQGPQFIFQYYREEENGRGNFPPRFSGLQFPNYSSELNVNALELDDSALYLCASSYNSGRDEQYFGPGTRLTVT.